This T cell receptor beta chain was captured in a study of early T cells in non-severe SARS-CoV-2 infection. Across the study: Chains were not paired, and sequencing was done on bulk RNA from unsorted whole blood. Study-level points and caveats: The matching step, a VDJdb search, favored anti-spike CD8 responses and missed private and CD4 specificities.

The TCR library protocol attached unique molecular identifiers to the individual cDNA molecules. Each CDR3 protein is one row after TCRdb ran MiXCR on the 5' RACE reads. The data show 50,000 to 65,000 distinct CDR3 sequences, approximately 12% seen once. This clonotype was counted only a few times. The antigen remains unidentified. CDR1 is GTSNPN and CDR2 is SVGIG in the germline V gene (reference sequence). CDR3 length equals 16 residues. Trimming removed 1 base from V and 0 bases from J, with 15 bases in between. The sample taken for sequencing was whole blood. The chain combines TRBV30 with TRBJ2-5, with D possibly TRBD2 on 5 matching bases. The sequence derives from an adult who was a healthcare worker with PCR-confirmed SARS-CoV-2 infection or an uninfected control (not recorded which). The CDR3, as DNA: TGTGCCTGGAGTGCGCGAATAAGAGGGTACCAAGAGACCCAGTACTTC. Its translation is CAWSARIRGYQETQYF.